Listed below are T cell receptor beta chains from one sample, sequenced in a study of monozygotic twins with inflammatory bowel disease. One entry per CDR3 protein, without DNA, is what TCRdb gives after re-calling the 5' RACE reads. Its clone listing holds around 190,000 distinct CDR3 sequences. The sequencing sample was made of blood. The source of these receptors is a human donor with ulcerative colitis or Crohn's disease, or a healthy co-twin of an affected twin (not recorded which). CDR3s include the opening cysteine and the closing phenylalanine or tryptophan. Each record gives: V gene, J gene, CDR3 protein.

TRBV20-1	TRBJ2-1	CSARYLAGGSYNEQFF
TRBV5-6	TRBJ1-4	CTSSYRGLATNEKLFF
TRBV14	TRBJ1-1	CASRDRANTEAFF
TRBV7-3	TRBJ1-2	CASSLSGGQGINGYTF
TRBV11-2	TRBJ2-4	CASSLYSPRGDIQYF
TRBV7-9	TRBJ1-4	CASSTPVGKLFF
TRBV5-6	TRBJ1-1	CASSLVAGGSTEAFF
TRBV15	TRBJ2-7	CATSREQGSSYEQYF
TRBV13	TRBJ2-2	CASSSHPGGLNTGELFF
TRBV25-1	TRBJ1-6	CASSERDSNLNSPLHF
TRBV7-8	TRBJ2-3	CASSLEPATDTQYF
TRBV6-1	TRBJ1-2	CASSEGWTGLKGYTF
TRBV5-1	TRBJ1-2	CASSFSTASNYGYTF
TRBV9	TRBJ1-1	CASSARQEDTEAFF
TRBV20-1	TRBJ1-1	CSAGALGGNTEAFF
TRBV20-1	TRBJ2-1	CSARGSGTGRPNEQFF
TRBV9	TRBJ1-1	CASSADRERTEAFF
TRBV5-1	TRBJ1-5	CASSPGGFDNQPQHF
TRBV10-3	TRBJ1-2	CAISVRGRESNYGYTF
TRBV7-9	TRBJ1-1	CASGSRVGTEAFF
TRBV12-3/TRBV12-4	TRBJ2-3	CASSFSRRGDTQYF
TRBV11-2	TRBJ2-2	CASSRALGDTGELFF
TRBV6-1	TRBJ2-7	CASSRTFEQYF
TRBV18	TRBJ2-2	CASSPPGTGPTGELFF
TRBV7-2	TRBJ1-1	CASREEWNTEAFF
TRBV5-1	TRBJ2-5	CASSLAGTVQETQYF
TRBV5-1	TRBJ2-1	CASSLGIYNEQFF
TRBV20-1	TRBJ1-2	CSATSGGYGYTF
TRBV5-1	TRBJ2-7	CASSTSGTASYEQYF
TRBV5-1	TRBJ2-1	CASSLGTSGGISSYNEQFF
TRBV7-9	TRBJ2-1	CASSLTGNNEQFF
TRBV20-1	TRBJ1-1	CSASSTVRGEAFF
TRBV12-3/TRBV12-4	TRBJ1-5	CASSLKTGNQPQHF
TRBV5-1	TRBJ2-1	CASSLIAESYNEQFF
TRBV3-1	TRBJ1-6	CASSYGAYNSPLHF
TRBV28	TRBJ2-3	CASSQYARGVTDTQYF
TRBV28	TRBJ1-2	CASSSGQGPYGYTF
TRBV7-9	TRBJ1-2	CARQGQLGYTF
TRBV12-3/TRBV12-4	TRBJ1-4	CASSFGGMTNEKLFF
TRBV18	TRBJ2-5	CASSPESQETQYF
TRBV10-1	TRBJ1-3	CAIHRQASSSGNTIYF
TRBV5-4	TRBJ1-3	CASSSNRASGNTIYF
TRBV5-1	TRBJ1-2	CASSLGYTEANYGYTF